Below, 12 T cell receptor beta chains from the same sample are listed, as sequenced in a study of blood T cell repertoires in COVID-19. This table comes from immunoSEQ multiplex PCR, and its TCRdb copy is limited to in-frame clones, with some not included. Among approximately 250,000 clones listed, 70% to 90% were seen once. The specimen sequenced was peripheral blood. These receptors were collected from a man aged 60 to 69 who had recovered from COVID-19.

This chain links TRBV28 with TRBJ2-3; D unresolved. Deletions cut 5 bases from V and 1 base from J, with 19 bases between. The germline V gene has CDR1 MDHEN and CDR2 SYDVKM. The length of the CDR3 is 17 residues. The CDR3 DNA sequence: TGTGCCAGCAGTCCCTCCGTCGGGTTGATTGGCACAGATACGCAGTATTTT. Translated: CASSPSVGLIGTDTQYF. Drawing the rest from reference TRBV28 and TRBJ2-3, the complete variable domain is DVKVTQSSRYLVKRTGEKVFLECVQDMDHENMFWYRQDPGLGLRLIYFSYDVKMKEKGDIPEGYSVSREKKERFSLILESASTNQTSMYLCASSPSVGLIGTDTQYFGPGTRLTVL.

In its sample, this clone was seen once. The chain links TRBV6-5 to TRBJ1-1; tentative D call: TRBD1 (5 bases). Germline CDR1 MNHEY, CDR2 SVGAGI. The V gene lost 2 bases and the J gene lost 4 bases, with 17 bases spanning the gap. The CDR3 extends over 16 amino acids. The CDR3 DNA reads TGTGCCAGCAGTTACGCGCACCTGGGGAGGGGCACTGAAGCTTTCTTT. This translates into CASSYAHLGRGTEAFF.

The chain has TRBV3-1 (or the pseudogene TRBV3-2) and TRBJ2-5; TRBD1 matches at 7 bases. Germline V gene lookup returns CDR1 LGHDT and CDR2 YNNKEL (reference sequence). The CDR3 runs to 16 residues. Losses at the gene ends were 4 bases for V and 3 bases for J; bases not matched to a gene: 11. The CDR3 reads CASSPPDRAIKETQYF. The CDR3, as DNA: TGTGCCAGCAGCCCCCCCGACAGGGCGATCAAAGAGACCCAGTACTTC.

This rearrangement joins TRBV29-1 to TRBJ2-7; 8 bases agree with TRBD1. The CDR3 is 12 amino acids. Unmatched junction bases numbered 2, after V lost 7 bases and J lost 0 bases. Germline CDR1 reads SQVTM; CDR2 reads ANQGSEA. The CDR3: CSAQGGSYEQYF. CDR3 nucleotides: TGCAGCGCACAGGGGGGCTCCTACGAGCAGTACTTC.

In this sample, this clone turned up once. The chain employs TRBV6-2 or TRBV6-3 and TRBJ2-5, with 8 bases identical to TRBD1. The CDR3 runs 14 residues. CDR1 is MNHEY, CDR2 SVGEGT, per germline. The trim removed 0 bases at V and 6 bases at J, leaving 3 bases unmatched. CDR3 DNA sequence: TGTGCCAGCAGTTACTCGGGCAGGGGGCAGACCCAGTACTTC. Translated, it gives CASSYSGRGQTQYF.

This clone has just one count. The chain carries TRBV6-5 and TRBJ1-2; tentatively, D is TRBD1 (6 bases). V lost 6 bases and J 0 bases, leaving 11 bases between the germline ends. The CDR3 loop spans 14 amino acids. Germline-derived CDR1 and CDR2 are MNHEY and SVGAGI. CDR3 bases: TGTGCCAGCAGCGGGGACATCTCTAACTATGGCTACACCTTC. Protein sequence: CASSGDISNYGYTF.

This clone was observed a handful of times. This chain links TRBV5-5 with TRBJ1-6; 10 nucleotides align to TRBD1. The CDR3 totals 20 residues. The ends lost 1 base at V and 0 bases at J; junction bases unmatched: 10. Germline V gene lookup returns CDR1 SGHKS and CDR2 YYEKEE (reference sequence). The CDR3 spells CASSLRQGQGSSSYNSPLHF. The CDR3 DNA is TGTGCCAGCAGCTTGAGGCAGGGACAGGGGTCTAGCTCCTATAATTCACCCCTCCACTTT.

The chain joins TRBV2 to TRBJ1-2; D is possibly TRBD1 (5 bases). Trimming took off 5 bases at V and 8 bases at J, with 15 bases between the two ends. CDR1 and CDR2 from the germline V gene are SNHLY and FYNNEI. The CDR3 covers 13 residues. CDR3 protein: CASSQTDSSGYTF. CDR3 coding DNA: TGTGCCAGCAGTCAAACAGACAGTTCCGGCTACACCTTC.

This rearrangement joins TRBV5-1 to TRBJ2-1; 12 bases map to TRBD2. Looked up from germline, CDR1 is SGHRS and CDR2 is YFSETQ. V gave up 2 bases and J gave up 4 bases; unmatched junction bases: 7. The length of the CDR3 is 17 residues. The CDR3 is CASSLKNLAGGYNEQFF. CDR3 DNA sequence: TGCGCCAGCAGCTTAAAAAACCTAGCGGGAGGGTACAATGAGCAGTTCTTC.

There are many counts of this clone. The chain has TRBV5-5 and TRBJ1-1, with D possibly TRBD1 on 6 matching bases. This CDR3 is 16 amino acids long. Between the trimmed V and J ends, which lost 2 bases and 1 base, there was a span of 15 bases. Germline V gene data show CDR1 as SGHKS and CDR2 as YYEKEE (reference sequence). This chain's CDR3 is CASSFLPVQGNTEAFF. CDR3 bases: TGTGCCAGCAGCTTTCTTCCGGTACAGGGGAACACTGAAGCTTTCTTT.

Comment on this clone: An end of the junction differs from the germline gene, which may be a read error. CDR3 residues: CASSPRRDRVGEQYF. The CDR3 DNA follows: TGTGCTAGCAGCCCCCGAAGAGACAGGGTAGGCGAGCAGTACTTC. The J gene is TRBJ2-7, the V gene TRBV7-7; 7 nucleotides align to TRBD1. The CDR3 length is 15 residues. Germline CDR1 SSHAT, CDR2 FNYEAQ (reference sequence).

The chain combines TRBV18 with TRBJ1-6, with D perhaps matching TRBD1 (6 bases). Trimming removed 6 bases from V and 6 bases from J, with 15 bases in between. Per the germline V gene, CDR1 is KGHSH and CDR2 is LQKENI. The CDR3 totals 15 residues. The CDR3: CASSTGGGRNSPLHF. CDR3 coding DNA: TGTGCCAGCTCTACGGGCGGGGGCCGTAATTCACCCCTCCACTTT.